Presented here are 9 T cell receptor beta chains from one specimen sequenced in a study of blood T cell repertoires in COVID-19. Assay used: immunoSEQ multiplex PCR; TCRdb lists only in-frame clones, some missing. The data contain 250,000 to 400,000 clones, around 86% of them singletons. The sample was peripheral blood. These receptors all come from a man aged 45-65 years with active or convalescent COVID-19.

This chain uses TRBV13 with TRBJ1-6, with D unresolved. From germline, CDR1 is PRHDT and CDR2 FYEKMQ (reference sequence). CDR3 length: 17 residues. Trimming pared 5 bases from V and 9 bases from J, leaving 23 bases between. CDR3 in DNA: TGTGCCAGCAGCCCTAGTAATCGGCCCCCGTTGGTTTCACCCCTCCACTTT. Encoded protein: CASSPSNRPPLVSPLHF.

The J gene is TRBJ2-1, the V gene TRBV28; D is unresolved. This CDR3 region has 14 residues. Germline assignment: CDR1 MDHEN and CDR2 SYDVKM. V lost 3 bases and J lost 0, with 6 bases in between. CDR3 protein: CASSFLSSYNEQFF. The DNA for the CDR3 is TGTGCCAGCAGTTTTCTGAGCTCCTACAATGAGCAGTTCTTC.

The gene calls are TRBV19 and TRBJ2-7; 8 positions agree with TRBD2. J was trimmed by 0 bases and V by 1 base; bases with no gene match: 8. The germline V gene has CDR1 LNHDA and CDR2 SQIVND (reference sequence). The CDR3 covers 17 residues. The CDR3 bases are TGTGCCAGTAGTATAGGAGGGGCGGGGGGCCCCTCCTACGAGCAGTACTTC. This translates into CASSIGGAGGPSYEQYF.

The V call is TRBV29-1, the J call TRBJ2-2; D may be TRBD1 (5 bases). Trimming pared 7 bases from V and 1 base from J, leaving 10 bases between. The germline V gene has CDR1 SQVTM and CDR2 ANQGSEA. The CDR3 has 13 amino acids. This CDR3 is CSAQDRNTGELFF. In DNA form, the CDR3 reads TGCAGCGCACAAGACAGGAACACCGGGGAGCTGTTTTTT.

The genes are TRBV6-6 and TRBJ1-1; 8 bases map to TRBD1. V shed 2 bases, J shed 1 base, and the junction held 6 bases outside the gene matches. The length of the CDR3 is 16 residues. Per germline, CDR1 MNHNY and CDR2 SVGAGI (reference sequence). As DNA, the CDR3 is TGTGCCAGCAGTTACCCAAGACAGGGGACGAACACTGAAGCTTTCTTT. Its protein product is CASSYPRQGTNTEAFF.

This clone was counted a few times. The gene calls are TRBV5-6 and TRBJ1-2, with D perhaps TRBD1 (6 bases). Germline V gives CDR1 SGHDT, CDR2 YYEEEE. CDR3 length equals 14 residues. The V and J ends lost 0 bases and 14 bases respectively, with 20 bases between them. The CDR3 loop reads CASSLASAGARVTF. CDR3 DNA: TGTGCCAGCAGCTTGGCTTCGGCAGGGGCAAGGGTTACCTTC.

This clone was detected only once. This chain links TRBV7-9 with TRBJ1-4, with a tentative D call TRBD1 (6 bases). The CDR3 runs 16 residues. The ends were cut back, 5 bases at V and 0 bases at J, with 13 bases in the middle. Germline V gene lookup returns CDR1 SEHNR and CDR2 FQNEAQ (reference sequence). CDR3 coding DNA: TGTGCCAGCAGCGCCTCCAAGGGGGCAACTAATGAAAAACTGTTTTTT. Protein product: CASSASKGATNEKLFF.

This clone has more than one count but fewer than ten. The CDR3 here is CASRASGGEDEQFF. The CDR3 region has the DNA TGTGCCAGTAGGGCTAGCGGGGGGGAAGATGAGCAGTTCTTC. The genes are TRBV19 and TRBJ2-1, with 12 bases identical to TRBD2. CDR1 is LNHDA, CDR2 SQIVND, per germline (reference sequence). The CDR3 sequence is 14 residues long. J gave up 8 bases and V 6 bases, and 5 bases lay outside the gene matches.

The chain links TRBV27 to TRBJ2-6; D gene ambiguous. This CDR3 is built from 15 residues. The V end was cut by 6 bases, the J end by 2 bases, with 11 bases between. Germline lookup yields CDR1 MNHEY and CDR2 SMNVEV (reference sequence). Here the CDR3 reads CASRTILTGANVLTF. As DNA, the CDR3 is TGTGCCAGCAGGACAATCCTCACTGGGGCCAACGTCCTGACTTTC.